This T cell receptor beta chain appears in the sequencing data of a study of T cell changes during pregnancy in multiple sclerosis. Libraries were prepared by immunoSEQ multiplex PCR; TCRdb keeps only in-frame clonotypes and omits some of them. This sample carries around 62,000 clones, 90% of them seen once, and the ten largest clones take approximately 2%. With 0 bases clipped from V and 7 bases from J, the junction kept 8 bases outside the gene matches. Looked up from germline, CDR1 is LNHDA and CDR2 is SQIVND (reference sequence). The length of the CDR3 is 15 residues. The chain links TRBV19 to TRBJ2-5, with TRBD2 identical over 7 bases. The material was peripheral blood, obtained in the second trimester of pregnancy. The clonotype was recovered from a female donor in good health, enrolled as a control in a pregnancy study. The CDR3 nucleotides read TGTGCCAGTAGTATAGATAGCGGGCGTTCGGGGACCCAGTACTTC. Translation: CASSIDSGRSGTQYF.